What follows is one T cell receptor (beta chain) and its context. Its cognate antigen is unknown. The entry originates in a study of cytomegalovirus exposure and HLA in healthy donors. Study conclusions and caveats: Reports credit the classifier with highly specific, highly sensitive diagnosis of cytomegalovirus status.

At sampling all donors were nominally healthy, likely with unrecorded immune exposures. Primers included in the PCR were 60 Vbeta and 13 Jbeta primers. Using immunoSEQ multiplex PCR, the repertoire was profiled, and TCRdb retains in-frame clones only, with some absent. The table has about 170,000 clones, approximately 73% seen once; the top ten hold about 5%. The V end lost 3 bases, the J end lost 0 bases, and 3 bases lay between the germline ends. The germline CDR1 and CDR2 sequences are LNHDA and SQIVND (reference sequence). The CDR3 covers 13 residues. Sequencing used PBMCs. The rearrangement joins TRBV19 to TRBJ1-5, with no clear D. The source of this sequence is a woman younger than 30 in good health and CMV-seropositive. The CDR3: CASSISSNQPQHF. The DNA of the CDR3 is TGTGCCAGTAGTATCAGTAGCAATCAGCCCCAGCATTTT.